This TCR beta chain was recorded in a study of cytomegalovirus exposure and HLA in healthy donors. General study results and limits: In an earlier analysis, productive rearrangement rates for most beta V segments clustered near 87% or 30%.

Researchers ran the PCR with 60 Vbeta and 13 Jbeta primers. Generated by immunoSEQ multiplex PCR, the TCRdb table keeps only in-frame clones and is missing some. This table holds around 140,000 clones, more than 75% found once. Trimming cost V 5 bases and J 8 bases; bases outside gene matches: 8. The CDR3 spans 14 residues. Germline CDR1 reads SGHTA; CDR2 reads FQGNSA. A remark on this clone: Its antigen is still unknown.

The specimen was PBMCs. The gene calls are TRBV7-2 and TRBJ1-2, with 10 positions matching TRBD1. The sequence derives from a woman aged 45 to 65 in good health and CMV-seropositive. The CDR3, as DNA: TGTGCCAGCAGCCTCCGACAGGGGGCAAGGGGCTACACCTTC. Encoded protein: CASSLRQGARGYTF.